One T cell receptor (beta chain) is described in this entry. The source of the sample is a study of blood T cell repertoires in COVID-19. Sequencing used immunoSEQ multiplex PCR; TCRdb keeps in-frame clones, though not all of them. This sample has about 46,000 clones, with around 85% found just once. There are 13 residues in the CDR3. The germline gives CDR1 MNHEY, CDR2 SMNVEV (reference sequence). Trimming left V 4 bases short and J 5 bases short, with 10 bases between. This clonotype was sampled from a human donor in a cohort sampled during active COVID-19. The donor label of this sample is uncertain. The chain links TRBV27 to TRBJ2-3; D remains ambiguous. Source material: peripheral blood. The CDR3 protein is CASSSRSGDTQYF. For the CDR3, the DNA is TGTGCCAGCAGTTCCCGATCGGGAGATACGCAGTATTTT.